A selection of T cell receptor beta chains follows, all from one sample in a study of radiation and T cells in renal cell carcinoma. The data were produced by immunoSEQ multiplex PCR, yet TCRdb's version contains in-frame clones alone and is incomplete. The data show 60,000 or so clones, 70% to 80% seen once. Sequenced here: blood, sampled from a patient whose treatment included radiotherapy and nephrectomy. These TCRs come from a man aged 55 to 70 with renal cell carcinoma. The CDR3 runs from the conserved cysteine through the conserved F or W. D genes are given only for firm matches. A row's size may be missing; if present it is once, few, many or a size class.

abundance	d_gene	v_gene	j_gene	CDR3aa	CDR3nt
few	.	TRBV19	TRBJ1-1	CAGPQRNTEAFF	TGTGCCGGCCCGCAGAGGAACACTGAAGCTTTCTTT
.	.	TRBV9	TRBJ2-2	CASSVVVDLTGELFF	TGTGCCAGCAGCGTAGTAGTCGATTTAACCGGGGAGCTGTTTTTT
.	.	TRBV29-1	TRBJ1-2	CSVEGTYGYTF	TGCAGCGTTGAGGGCACCTATGGCTACACCTTC
.	.	TRBV5-4	TRBJ2-3	CASSPGAAISTDTQYF	TGTGCCAGCAGCCCCGGGGCCGCGATTAGCACAGATACGCAGTATTTT
.	.	TRBV30	TRBJ2-4	CAWRGGLHKNIQYF	TGTGCCTGGAGGGGGGGGCTTCACAAAAACATTCAGTACTTC
once	.	TRBV7-2	TRBJ1-4	CASSFMGGGEKLFF	TGTGCCAGCAGCTTTATGGGGGGAGGTGAAAAACTGTTTTTT
.	TRBD2	TRBV7-9	TRBJ2-5	CASSLGAGGETQYF	TGTGCCAGCAGTTTGGGAGCGGGAGGAGAGACCCAGTACTTC
.	.	TRBV2	TRBJ1-2	CASSEALGRDYGYTF	TGTGCCAGCAGTGAAGCGCTGGGGAGAGACTATGGCTACACCTTC
.	TRBD1	TRBV7-6	TRBJ2-5	CAISGGRGQETQYF	TGTGCCATATCAGGGGGCAGGGGGCAAGAGACCCAGTACTTC
few	.	TRBV11-3	TRBJ2-3	CASSLIGLATPYF	TGTGCCAGCAGCTTGATAGGTCTAGCTACTCCGTATTTT
.	TRBD2	TRBV29-1	TRBJ2-1	CSVEGLAGYNEQFF	TGCAGCGTTGAGGGACTAGCGGGCTACAATGAGCAGTTCTTC
.	.	TRBV7-2	TRBJ2-3	CASSLSRGADTQYF	TGTGCCAGCAGCTTATCGAGGGGGGCAGATACGCAATATTTT
.	.	TRBV5-1	TRBJ1-3	CASSLAEGPSTGNTIYF	TGCGCCAGCAGCTTGGCCGAGGGGCCGTCAACTGGAAACACCATATATTTT
.	TRBD2	TRBV7-2	TRBJ2-3	CASRDRRGGSTDTQYF	TGTGCCAGCAGAGATAGGCGGGGGGGCAGCACAGATACGCAGTATTTT
few	TRBD1	TRBV6-4	TRBJ2-2	CASSDRDTGELFF	TGTGCCAGCAGCGACAGGGACACCGGGGAGCTGTTTTTT
.	.	TRBV9	TRBJ1-6	CASSVDGTAYSPLHF	TGTGCCAGCAGCGTGGACGGAACTGCTTACTCACCCCTCCACTTT
once	.	TRBV19	TRBJ1-4	CASSIQDRFNEKLFF	TGTGCCAGTAGTATACAAGACAGGTTTAATGAAAAACTGTTTTTT
few	.	TRBV19	TRBJ1-1	CASSIGQKNTEAFF	TGTGCCAGTAGTATAGGACAGAAAAACACTGAAGCTTTCTTT
.	.	TRBV10-3	TRBJ2-2	CAIGGFGTGELFF	TGTGCCATCGGGGGGTTCGGCACCGGGGAGCTGTTTTTT
.	TRBD1	TRBV6-6	TRBJ1-1	CASSYPTGGNTEAFF	TGTGCCAGCAGTTACCCGACAGGGGGGAACACTGAAGCTTTCTTT
once	TRBD2	TRBV19	TRBJ2-1	CASSSPGDSGRREQFF	TGTGCCAGTAGTTCCCCCGGGGATAGCGGGAGGAGAGAGCAGTTCTTC
.	TRBD1	TRBV11-3	TRBJ1-1	CASSAGPTGTEAFF	TGTGCCAGCAGCGCAGGACCGACAGGGACTGAAGCTTTCTTT
.	.	TRBV5-6	TRBJ1-1	CASSFPVNTEAFF	TGTGCCAGCAGCTTCCCGGTGAACACTGAAGCTTTCTTT
.	.	TRBV4-3	TRBJ2-6	CASSHFSGANVLTF	TGCGCCAGCAGCCATTTTTCTGGGGCCAACGTCCTGACTTTC
once	.	TRBV9	TRBJ1-1	CASSVGGRGDTEAFF	TGTGCCAGCAGCGTAGGAGGAAGGGGAGACACTGAAGCTTTCTTT
.	.	TRBV2	TRBJ1-1	CASSVEYTEAFF	TGTGCCAGCAGTGTCGAATACACTGAAGCTTTCTTT
.	.	TRBV21-1	TRBJ1-3	CASSKAPGHGNTIYF	TGTGCCAGCAGCAAAGCCCCGGGACACGGAAACACCATATATTTT
.	TRBD1	TRBV7-2	TRBJ2-3	CASSPRQGGTDTQYF	TGTGCCAGCAGCCCTCGACAGGGAGGCACAGATACGCAGTATTTT
.	.	TRBV7-9	TRBJ1-1	CASTGGTGRNTEAFF	TGTGCCAGCACCGGAGGAACTGGAAGGAACACTGAAGCTTTCTTT
.	.	TRBV30	TRBJ1-2	CAQTKRGINYGYTF	TGTGCCCAAACAAAAAGGGGGATTAACTATGGCTACACCTTC
.	.	TRBV30	TRBJ1-4	CAWSYQGNEKLFF	TGTGCCTGGAGTTATCAGGGGAATGAAAAACTGTTTTTT
once	.	TRBV5-8	TRBJ2-7	CASSARVAYEQYF	TGTGCCAGCAGCGCCAGGGTTGCCTACGAGCAGTACTTC
.	.	TRBV5-1	TRBJ2-5	CASSPGTPEGTQYF	TGCGCCAGCAGCCCCGGGACCCCCGAGGGGACCCAGTACTTC
.	.	TRBV25-1	TRBJ2-7	CASSAPGYSYEQYF	TGTGCCAGCAGTGCCCCGGGGTACTCCTACGAGCAGTACTTC
.	.	TRBV6-5	TRBJ2-3	CASRPDLDTQYF	TGTGCCAGCAGACCAGACCTGGATACGCAGTATTTT
.	.	TRBV6-5	TRBJ2-5	CASSYDLTDETQYF	TGTGCCAGCAGTTACGATTTGACGGACGAGACCCAGTACTTC
.	.	TRBV6-5	TRBJ2-5	CASSLGPFKETQYF	TGTGCCAGCAGTTTGGGACCCTTCAAAGAGACCCAGTACTTC
.	.	TRBV5-1	TRBJ1-1	CASSLMPSQGAFF	TGCGCCAGCAGCTTGATGCCTTCCCAAGGAGCTTTCTTT
.	TRBD2	TRBV10-2	TRBJ2-3	CASSGTSGGNPSTDTQYF	TGCGCCAGCAGTGGGACTAGCGGGGGTAATCCTAGCACAGATACGCAGTATTTT
.	.	TRBV7-9	TRBJ1-5	CASSLGRGSQPQHF	TGTGCCAGCAGCTTAGGGAGGGGTAGTCAGCCCCAGCATTTT